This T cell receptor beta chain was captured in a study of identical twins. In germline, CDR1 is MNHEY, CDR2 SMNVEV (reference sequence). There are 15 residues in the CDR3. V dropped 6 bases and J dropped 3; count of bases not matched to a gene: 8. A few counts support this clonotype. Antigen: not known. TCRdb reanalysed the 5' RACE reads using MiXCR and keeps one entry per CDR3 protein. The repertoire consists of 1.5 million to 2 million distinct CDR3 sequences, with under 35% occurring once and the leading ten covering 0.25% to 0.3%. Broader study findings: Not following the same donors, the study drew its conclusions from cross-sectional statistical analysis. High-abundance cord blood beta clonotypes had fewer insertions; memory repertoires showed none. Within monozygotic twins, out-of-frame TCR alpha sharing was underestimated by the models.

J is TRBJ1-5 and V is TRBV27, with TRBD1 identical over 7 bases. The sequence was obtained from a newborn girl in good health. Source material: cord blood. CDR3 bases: TGTGCCAGCAGCCGACAGGGTAGGGACAATCAGCCCCAGCATTTT. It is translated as CASSRQGRDNQPQHF.